This note documents a single TCR beta chain sequence. Its specificity is not known. These data belong to a study of cytomegalovirus exposure and HLA in healthy donors. Regarding the study as a whole: Further analysis, carried out later, found HLA-associated TCR beta chains more clonally expanded than equally common other chains. HLA allele associations emerged for roughly 17,000 TCR beta sequences in a later analysis, at 0.05 false discovery rate. TCR beta V- and J-gene trimming, according to a later analysis, was linked to a missense DCLRE1C variant.

Looked up from germline, CDR1 is SGDLS and CDR2 is YYNGEE. Trimming took 0 bases from V and 0 from J; bases not matched to a gene: 11. The CDR3 has 18 residues. The PCR had 60 Vbeta and 13 Jbeta primers. Clones were sequenced by immunoSEQ multiplex PCR, and TCRdb holds only the in-frame ones, with some missing. Among about 180,000 clones listed, roughly 80% were seen once. Donors in the study were healthy people who gave bone marrow. The TCR was taken from a male donor in good health and CMV-seronegative. The chain uses TRBV9 and TRBJ1-1; 7 bases align to TRBD1. The sequenced sample was PBMCs. CDR3 sequence (DNA): TGTGCCAGCAGCGTAGTCGCACCGGGACAGCTTTTGAACACTGAAGCTTTCTTT. As protein: CASSVVAPGQLLNTEAFF.